This T cell receptor beta chain was documented in a study of T cell repertoires in cytomegalovirus infection. The overall study: CMV epitopes that were recently identified and HLA-C-restricted were used alongside well-studied HLA-B-restricted ones. CMV infection plus the matching HLA type was flagged by public TCR beta signatures.

Trimming removed 1 base at V and 8 bases at J, with 20 bases between. Per germline, CDR1 SGHVS and CDR2 FQNEAQ. The CDR3 totals 17 residues. Whole-study results and caveats: CMV carriers having the relevant HLA were flagged by cumulative public TCR beta family frequency. It was HLA-C-restricted CMV-specific TCR beta clonotypes that dominated the response ex vivo.

One entry per CDR3 protein, called by TCRdb with MiXCR from the reads. The table lists around 430,000 distinct CDR3 sequences, 42% of them singletons. This clonotype was observed many times. Its antigen remains unknown. The sequenced sample was cultured PBMCs, obtained from culture after CMV antigen stimulation. The TCR originated in a human donor in good health (CMV status not recorded). Some clones in this sample may be carry-over from other donors' samples. The chain combines TRBV7-8 with TRBJ1-4; possible D gene TRBD1, 6 bases. For the CDR3, the DNA is TGTGCCAGCAGCTTAGTACGTCTGGGGGCGATCGGAGAAAAACTGTTTTTT. It is translated as CASSLVRLGAIGEKLFF.